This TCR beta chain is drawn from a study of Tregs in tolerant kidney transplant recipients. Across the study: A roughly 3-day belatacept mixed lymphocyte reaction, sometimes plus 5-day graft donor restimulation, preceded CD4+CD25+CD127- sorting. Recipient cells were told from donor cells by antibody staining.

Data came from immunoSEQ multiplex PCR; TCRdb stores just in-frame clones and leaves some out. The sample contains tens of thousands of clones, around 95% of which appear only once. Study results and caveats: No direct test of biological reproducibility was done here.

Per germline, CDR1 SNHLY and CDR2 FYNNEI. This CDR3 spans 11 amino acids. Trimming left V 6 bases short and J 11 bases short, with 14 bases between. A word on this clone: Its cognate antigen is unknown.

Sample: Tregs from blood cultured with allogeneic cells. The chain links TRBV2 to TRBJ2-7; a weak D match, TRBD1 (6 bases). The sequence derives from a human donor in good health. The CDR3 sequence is CASREQGREYF. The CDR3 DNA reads TGTGCCAGCAGGGAACAGGGAAGGGAGTACTTC.